The rows below give T cell receptor beta chains drawn from one sample of a study of T-cell reconstitution after alpha-beta-depleted transplantation in children. MiXCR was run by TCRdb on the PCR reads, yielding one entry per CDR3 protein. This sample yields 580,000 or so distinct CDR3 sequences, of which roughly 24% are seen a single time; 12% to 15% belongs to the top ten. Sequenced here: PBMCs, mostly from graft donor cells, sampled 360 days after TCRalphabeta/CD19-depleted stem cell transplant. The receptors derive from a boy in the first two years of life who had a stem cell transplant for acute myeloid leukemia, so the T cells may come from the graft donor. Both conserved end residues are part of each CDR3. The order of the fields is J gene, V gene, clone size, CDR3 protein. Clone size, where shown, is once, few, many, or a class for clones that have expanded.

TRBJ2-5 TRBV11-2 NA CASSPGSGSGQETQYF
TRBJ2-7 TRBV20-1 many CSARVQGSSYEQYF
TRBJ2-1 TRBV7-9 few CASSPVEQFF
TRBJ2-1 TRBV9 many CASSRLQLPSYNEQFF
TRBJ2-1 TRBV6-2/TRBV6-3 NA CASGTTDVDNEQFF
TRBJ1-1 TRBV20-1 NA CSARVWGGVRETEAFF
TRBJ2-7 TRBV27 NA CASSSPTGGFYEQYF
TRBJ1-1 TRBV7-6 few CASSLELGTEAFF
TRBJ1-5 TRBV3-1 few CASSHARQQPQHF
TRBJ2-2 TRBV20-1 NA CSVPSQGTGELFF
TRBJ2-5 TRBV11-2 many CASSQTTPAGGPETQYF
TRBJ2-1 TRBV12-3/TRBV12-4 many CASSLGSGDEQFF
TRBJ1-1 TRBV7-3 NA CASSLSGSMNTEAFF
TRBJ2-1 TRBV5-1 NA CASSFAAEGAVQHLDEQFF
TRBJ1-1 TRBV7-6 few CASSLSQENTEAFF
TRBJ2-5 TRBV20-1 many CSARDALGRETQYF
TRBJ1-2 TRBV6-1 NA CAASREAGGYGYTF
TRBJ1-1 TRBV12-3/TRBV12-4 NA CASSPLWERTEAFF
TRBJ2-3 TRBV27 few CASSPLPGQGADTQYF
TRBJ1-4 TRBV6-1 few CASSLARTGNEKLFF
TRBJ2-1 TRBV6-7 few CASSYWTGNPDNEQFF
TRBJ2-7 TRBV6-5 few CASSSWRSRGGLYEQYF
TRBJ2-1 TRBV6-2/TRBV6-3 NA CASSYGGLATSYNEQFF
TRBJ2-4 TRBV30 NA CAWTPSVPYIQYF
TRBJ1-1 TRBV12-3/TRBV12-4 NA CASSLSRTGRTEAFF
TRBJ2-7 TRBV12-3/TRBV12-4 NA CASSETGRRYEQYF
TRBJ2-1 TRBV6-1 NA CASSEVGWGNNEQFF
TRBJ1-4 TRBV6-1 NA CASRAGPTNEKLFF
TRBJ2-5 TRBV29-1 few CSVRTGPQETQYF
TRBJ1-2 TRBV18 few CASSRGTAYGYTF
TRBJ2-3 TRBV3-1 few CASSQLGVSGADTQYF
TRBJ2-7 TRBV20-1 NA CSAPTGEGSYEQYF
TRBJ2-4 TRBV12-3/TRBV12-4 few CASSLARRPQYF
TRBJ2-5 TRBV20-1 few CSARVGAGETQYF
TRBJ2-1 TRBV7-9 NA CASSSSGGTNEQFF
TRBJ2-5 TRBV20-1 few CSAPISSQTIDPRGGTQYF
TRBJ2-1 TRBV4-3 NA CASSQDLAGGLDEQFF
TRBJ2-7 TRBV18 NA CASSPTGTGAYEQYF
TRBJ2-1 TRBV12-3/TRBV12-4 many CASGLSTHEQFF
TRBJ2-3 TRBV27 many CASSSRRIGDADTQYF
TRBJ2-7 TRBV5-8 NA CATRLYPVTYEQYF
TRBJ2-3 TRBV15 NA CATSPRGGPTDTQYF
TRBJ2-1 TRBV7-9 many CASSLASGGYNEQFF